The 27 T cell receptor beta chains in this list originate from one sample, sequenced in a study of T cells after posttransplantation cyclophosphamide. TCRdb's table, derived via immunoSEQ multiplex PCR, lists solely in-frame clones and lacks some. The sample gives approximately 39,000 clones, none seen only once, and the top ten clones hold roughly 1.3%. The source material was PBMCs. These receptors came from a girl between 10 and 17 years old in good health, CMV-negative, and a related stem cell transplant donor.

The CDR3 protein is CASSLIWEAYGYTF. DNA for the CDR3: TGTGCCAGCAGTTTAATATGGGAGGCCTATGGCTACACCTTC. This chain links TRBV28 with TRBJ1-2, with D hard to call. CDR3 length: 14 residues. Trimming took off 2 bases at V and 4 bases at J, with 11 bases between the two ends. Germline CDR1 MDHEN, CDR2 SYDVKM.

This clone was observed many times. The gene calls are TRBV5-6 and TRBJ2-7; no clear D gene. The germline V gene encodes CDR1 SGHDT and CDR2 YYEEEE. V lost 0 bases to trimming and J lost 0 bases, with 7 bases between them. This CDR3 is 14 amino acids long. CDR3 loop: CASSLGANSYEQYF. CDR3 nucleotide sequence: TGTGCCAGCAGCTTGGGGGCAAACTCCTACGAGCAGTACTTC. Full variable domain (outside the CDR3, taken from reference TRBV5-6 and TRBJ2-7): DAGVTQSPTHLIKTRGQQVTLRCSPKSGHDTVSWYQQALGQGPQFIFQYYEEEERQRGNFPDRFSGHQFPNYSSELNVNALLLGDSALYLCASSLGANSYEQYFGPGTRLTVT.

This clone was counted between two and nine times. The V call is TRBV27, the J call TRBJ2-5, with D possibly being TRBD1 (6 bases). TRBJ2-7 matches the DNA end more closely, so the J call is doubtful. The CDR3 covers 14 residues. Germline V gives CDR1 MNHEY, CDR2 SMNVEV (reference sequence). The CDR3 bases are TGTGCCAGCAGTGGGGGCCCGGGCTCCTACGAGCAGTACTTC. Translation gives CASSGGPGSYEQYF.

This clone has a count of ten or more. This chain links TRBV6-6 with TRBJ2-1; 15 bases line up with TRBD2. CDR3 length: 16 amino acids. Trimming cost V 7 bases and J 6 bases; bases outside gene matches: 7. Looked up from germline, CDR1 is MNHNY and CDR2 is SVGAGI (reference sequence). This chain's CDR3 is CASTGLAGGPSNEQFF. The CDR3 DNA is TGTGCCAGCACCGGACTAGCGGGAGGGCCGAGCAATGAGCAGTTCTTC.

The chain recombines TRBV7-9 with TRBJ1-6; 8 bases fit TRBD1. V lost 5 bases, J lost 5 bases, and 2 bases stayed unmatched. The CDR3 sequence is 14 residues long. In germline, CDR1 is SEHNR, CDR2 FQNEAQ (reference sequence). CDR3 DNA sequence: TGTGCCAGCAGCATGACAGGGGATAATTCACCCCTCCACTTT. Translation gives CASSMTGDNSPLHF.

This chain links TRBV5-1 with TRBJ1-6; TRBD1 agrees at 10 bases. Per the germline V gene, CDR1 is SGHRS and CDR2 is YFSETQ. CDR3 size: 15 residues. V trimming: 0 bases; J trimming: 8 bases; junction bases outside the gene matches: 2. The DNA for the CDR3 is TGCGCCAGCAGCTTGGAAGGACAGGGGGATTCACCCCTCCACTTT. This sequence encodes CASSLEGQGDSPLHF.

This clone was observed many times. The chain links TRBV5-4 to TRBJ2-2; D is possibly TRBD1 (6 bases). V was shortened by 0 bases and J by 3 bases, with 9 bases between the two germline ends. The germline CDR1 and CDR2 sequences are SGHNT and YYREEE (reference sequence). The CDR3 spans 15 residues. Here the CDR3 reads CASSLGDRYTGELFF. DNA for the CDR3: TGTGCCAGCAGCTTGGGCGACAGGTACACCGGGGAGCTGTTTTTT.

This clone was seen many times. The chain carries TRBV9 and TRBJ1-1; D ambiguous. This CDR3 has 12 residues. Trimming took 3 bases from V and 5 from J, leaving 8 bases between them. CDR1 is SGDLS and CDR2 is YYNGEE in the germline V gene. CDR3 DNA: TGTGCCAGCAGCGCCTTATTGACTGAAGCTTTCTTT. It encodes CASSALLTEAFF.

This clone was found a few times. J is TRBJ2-2 and V is TRBV28, with TRBD2 identical over 12 bases. The trim removed 6 bases at V and 2 bases at J, leaving 10 bases unmatched. The length of the CDR3 is 18 residues. Germline V gene lookup returns CDR1 MDHEN and CDR2 SYDVKM. The DNA for the CDR3 is TGTGCCAGCAGATCAACTAGCGGGGGGACCCTAAACACCGGGGAGCTGTTTTTT. Its translation: CASRSTSGGTLNTGELFF.

This clone has a count of ten or more. The DNA for the CDR3 is TGTGCCAGCACCCACGAGGCCAGGGTGAAAGCTTTCTTT. This translates into CASTHEARVKAFF. This chain connects TRBV6-6 to TRBJ1-1; maybe TRBD1 (5 bases). V lost 7 bases and J 9 bases, leaving 18 bases between the germline ends. The CDR3 is made up of 13 amino acids. The germline CDR1 and CDR2 sequences are MNHNY and SVGAGI (reference sequence).

This clone was counted ten times or more. V gene TRBV6-5 combines with J gene TRBJ2-3; maybe TRBD2 (5 bases). The CDR3 totals 13 residues. The germline CDR1 and CDR2 sequences are MNHEY and SVGAGI. Trimming took 11 bases from V and 2 from J, leaving 14 bases between them. CDR3 residues: CASSGEDTDTQYF. The DNA of the CDR3 is TGTGCCTCTTCCGGGGAAGACACAGATACGCAGTATTTT.

In its sample, this clone was seen many times. V usage is TRBV9 and J usage is TRBJ2-4; 7 nucleotides agree with TRBD2. CDR1 is SGDLS, CDR2 YYNGEE, per germline. CDR3 length: 15 residues. V lost 0 bases and J lost 5; bases outside the gene matches: 5. The chain's CDR3 is CASSVEGGYQNIQYF. In DNA, the CDR3 is TGTGCCAGCAGCGTAGAGGGAGGGTATCAAAACATTCAGTACTTC.

The chain has TRBV27 and TRBJ1-2, with TRBD1 matching over 7 bases. V lost 5 bases and J lost 2; bases outside the gene matches: 5. Per the germline V gene, CDR1 is MNHEY and CDR2 is SMNVEV (reference sequence). There are 14 residues in the CDR3. CDR3 region: CASSPDRANYGYTF. In DNA form, the CDR3 reads TGTGCCAGCAGTCCCGACAGGGCCAACTATGGCTACACCTTC.

This clone was seen a few times. The junction does not match germline at one end; this may be a read error. The genes are TRBV7-9 and TRBJ2-1; 12 bases are shared with TRBD2. Germline-derived CDR1 and CDR2 are SEHNR and FQNEAQ (reference sequence). CDR3 length equals 15 residues. The CDR3 spells CASSLAGGLRNEQFF. The CDR3 DNA reads as TGTGCCAGCAGCCTAGCGGGAGGGCTGAGGAATGAGCAGTTCTTC.

The chain joins TRBV28 to TRBJ1-2; 8 nucleotides agree with TRBD1. After removal of 6 bases from V and 4 bases from J, the junction contained 7 bases not matched to a gene. The germline V gene encodes CDR1 MDHEN and CDR2 SYDVKM. This CDR3 has 14 amino acids. The CDR3 DNA sequence: TGTGCCAGCAGAAGCAGGGGGCGCCGCTATGGCTACACCTTC. Protein sequence: CASRSRGRRYGYTF.

This clone was counted many times. The gene calls are TRBV19 and TRBJ2-2; 7 bases align to TRBD1. CDR1 is LNHDA and CDR2 is SQIVND in the germline V gene (reference sequence). The CDR3 has 13 residues. Unmatched junction bases numbered 1, after V lost 9 bases and J lost 0 bases. The CDR3 spells CASGQANTGELFF. The CDR3 nucleotides are TGTGCCAGCGGACAGGCGAACACCGGGGAGCTGTTTTTT.

In its sample, this clone was seen many times. This chain links TRBV19 with TRBJ2-1, with 9 bases that match TRBD1. Germline V CDR1 and CDR2: LNHDA, SQIVND (reference sequence). The CDR3 is 15 residues long. The J segment lost 5 bases and the V segment lost 11 bases, leaving 13 bases of the junction unmatched. The DNA of the CDR3 is TGTGCCTGCGGTACGGGGACAGGGATTCACAATGAGCAGTTCTTC. It translates to CACGTGTGIHNEQFF. Combining the CDR3 with reference TRBV19 and TRBJ2-1 gives the whole variable domain DGGITQSPKYLFRKEGQNVTLSCEQNLNHDAMYWYRQDPGQGLRLIYYSQIVNDFQKGDIAEGYSVSREKKESFPLTVTSAQKNPTAFYLCACGTGTGIHNEQFFGPGTRLTVL.

Ten or more counts support this clone. The V call is TRBV11-1, the J call TRBJ1-1; D unresolved. Trimming took 2 bases from V and 2 from J, leaving 6 bases between them. The CDR3 spans 13 residues. Germline V gives CDR1 SGHAT, CDR2 FQDESV (reference sequence). The CDR3 here is CASSLQVNTEAFF. Here the CDR3 DNA reads TGTGCCAGCAGCTTACAGGTTAACACTGAAGCTTTCTTT.

The sample holds many counts of this clone. The chain links TRBV5-4 to TRBJ1-2; D perhaps matches TRBD1 (6 bases). The ends were cut back, 0 bases at V and 4 bases at J, with 13 bases in the middle. The CDR3 is 15 residues long. In germline, CDR1 is SGHNT, CDR2 YYREEE (reference sequence). CDR3 amino acids: CASSLAQKQGYGYTF. CDR3 in DNA: TGTGCCAGCAGCTTGGCCCAGAAACAGGGCTATGGCTACACCTTC.

The table lists this clone with many counts. The genes are TRBV30 and TRBJ1-1, with D possibly being TRBD1 (6 bases). Trimming took off 2 bases at V and 1 base at J, with 14 bases between the two ends. The germline CDR1 and CDR2 sequences are GTSNPN and SVGIG (reference sequence). This CDR3 region has 15 residues. This CDR3 is CAWSIPGQTNTEAFF. CDR3 DNA: TGTGCCTGGAGTATACCGGGACAAACGAACACTGAAGCTTTCTTT. Full variable domain (remainder filled in from reference TRBV30 and TRBJ1-1): SQTIHQWPATLVQPVGSPLSLECTVEGTSNPNLYWYRQAAGRGLQLLFYSVGIGQISSEVPQNLSASRPQDRQFILSSKKLLLSDSGFYLCAWSIPGQTNTEAFFGQGTRLTVV.

This clone occurred many times. The chain uses TRBV6-1 and TRBJ2-1; 8 nucleotides line up with TRBD2. The CDR3 consists of 15 residues. The ends lost 1 base at V and 6 bases at J; junction bases unmatched: 5. Looked up from germline, CDR1 is MNHNS and CDR2 is SASEGT. The CDR3 bases are TGTGCCAGCAGTGAAGAAACGGGGGGGCGCAATGAGCAGTTCTTC. The encoded protein is CASSEETGGRNEQFF.

In this sample, this clone turned up many times. The V gene is TRBV4-2, the J gene TRBJ2-1; perhaps TRBD2 as D (5 bases). V was trimmed by 1 base and J by 8 bases, leaving 9 bases between them. This CDR3 has 13 residues. Germline lookup yields CDR1 LGHNA and CDR2 YNFKEQ. CDR3 protein: CASSQGMGDEQFF. The CDR3 DNA follows: TGTGCCAGCAGCCAAGGCATGGGAGATGAGCAGTTCTTC.

This clone showed up many times. The chain links TRBV5-6 to TRBJ2-1; 10 bases align to TRBD2. Germline V lookup: CDR1 SGHDT, CDR2 YYEEEE. The CDR3 runs 14 residues. Trimming took 2 bases from V and 9 from J; bases not matched to a gene: 5. The CDR3 nucleotides read TGTGCCAGCAGCTTCGGGACTAGCGCCGCTGAGCAGTTCTTC. It codes for CASSFGTSAAEQFF.

This clone has more than one count but fewer than ten. This chain links TRBV7-9 with TRBJ2-2; D is unresolved. CDR1 is SEHNR, CDR2 FQNEAQ, per germline (reference sequence). The CDR3 spans 12 residues. The V and J ends lost 2 bases and 9 bases respectively, with 7 bases between them. The CDR3 reads CASSLSYRELFF. The CDR3 DNA reads as TGTGCCAGCAGCTTATCTTATCGGGAGCTGTTTTTT.

As for this clone: Relative to the germline gene, one junction end is altered; a read error may explain this. Other DNA sequences within the sample encode an identical CDR3. CDR3 residues: CASSHNRAYEQYF. The CDR3 coding sequence is TGCGCCAGCAGTCATAACAGGGCCTACGAGCAGTACTTC. The chain employs TRBV13 and TRBJ2-7, with D perhaps TRBD1 (6 bases). This CDR3 region has 13 residues. Germline-derived CDR1 and CDR2 are PRHDT and FYEKMQ (reference sequence). The entire variable domain, with the rest obtained from reference TRBV13 and TRBJ2-7, is as follows: AAGVIQSPRHLIKEKRETATLKCYPIPRHDTVYWYQQGPGQDPQFLISFYEKMQSDKGSIPDRFSAQQFSDYHSELNMSSLELGDSALYFCASSHNRAYEQYFGPGTRLTVT.

This clone has more than one count but fewer than ten. The junction shows a germline mismatch at one end, possibly a read error. CDR3 protein: CAVSRGISHEQYF. As DNA, the CDR3 is TGTGCCGTCAGCAGGGGGATCTCCCACGAGCAGTACTTC. The chain recombines TRBV6-5 with TRBJ2-5, with TRBD1 identical over 7 bases. The J call may be incorrect, as the DNA end agrees better with TRBJ2-7. Germline V lookup: CDR1 MNHEY, CDR2 SVGAGI. The CDR3 has 13 amino acids.

This clone occurred a few times. This sequence joins TRBV7-2 and TRBJ2-5; 7 bases match TRBD1. The DNA matches TRBJ2-7 better at its end, which makes the J call doubtful. This CDR3 region has 13 residues. Germline V gene lookup returns CDR1 SGHTA and CDR2 FQGNSA. CDR3: CASSLGQPFEQYF. CDR3 nucleotide sequence: TGTGCCAGCAGTTTGGGACAGCCATTCGAGCAGTACTTC.